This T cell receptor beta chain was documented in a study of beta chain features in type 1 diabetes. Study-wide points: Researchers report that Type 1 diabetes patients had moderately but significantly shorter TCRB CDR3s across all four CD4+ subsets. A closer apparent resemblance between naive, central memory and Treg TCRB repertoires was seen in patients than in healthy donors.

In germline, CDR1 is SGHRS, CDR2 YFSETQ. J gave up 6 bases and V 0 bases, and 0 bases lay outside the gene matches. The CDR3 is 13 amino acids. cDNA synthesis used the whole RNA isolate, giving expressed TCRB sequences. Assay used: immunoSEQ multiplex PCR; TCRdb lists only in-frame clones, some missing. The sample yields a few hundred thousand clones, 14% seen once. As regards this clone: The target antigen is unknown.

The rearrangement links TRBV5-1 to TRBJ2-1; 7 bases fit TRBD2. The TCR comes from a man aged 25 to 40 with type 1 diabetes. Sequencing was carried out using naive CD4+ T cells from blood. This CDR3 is CASSLGTSNEQFF. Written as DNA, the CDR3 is TGCGCCAGCAGCTTGGGGACTAGCAATGAGCAGTTCTTC.